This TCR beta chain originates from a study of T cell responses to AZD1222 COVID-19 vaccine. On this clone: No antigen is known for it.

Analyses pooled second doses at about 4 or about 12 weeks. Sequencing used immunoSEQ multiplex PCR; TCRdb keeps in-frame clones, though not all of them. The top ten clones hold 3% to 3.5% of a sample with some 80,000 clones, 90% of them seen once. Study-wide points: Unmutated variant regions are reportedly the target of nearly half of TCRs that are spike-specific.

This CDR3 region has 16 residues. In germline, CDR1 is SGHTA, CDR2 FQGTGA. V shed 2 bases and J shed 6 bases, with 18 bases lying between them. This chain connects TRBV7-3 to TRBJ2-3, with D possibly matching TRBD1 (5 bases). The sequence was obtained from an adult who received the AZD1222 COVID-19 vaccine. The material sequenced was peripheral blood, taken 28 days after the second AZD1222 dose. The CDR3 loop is CASSLGATSRKDTQYF. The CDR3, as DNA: TGTGCCAGCAGCTTAGGGGCAACCTCCCGTAAGGATACGCAGTATTTT.